This T cell receptor (beta chain) is drawn from a study of T cell changes during pregnancy in multiple sclerosis. Clones were read by immunoSEQ multiplex PCR, and TCRdb kept only the in-frame ones, dropping some. The sample has 60,000 to 65,000 clones; 90% are singletons. The CDR3 has 16 residues. The V end was cut by 0 bases, the J end by 8 bases, with 22 bases between. From germline, CDR1 is GTSNPN and CDR2 SVGIG (reference sequence). The receptor's source is a female donor in good health, enrolled as a control in a pregnancy study. The chain couples TRBV30 to TRBJ1-2; no clear D. The material sequenced was peripheral blood, taken in the second trimester of pregnancy. CDR3 region: CAWSVPERVPLRGYTF. The CDR3 DNA reads TGTGCCTGGAGTGTACCGGAGCGGGTCCCGTTAAGGGGCTACACCTTC.